A single T cell receptor beta chain is shown here with its context. The data were taken from a study of OX40 agonist ivuxolimab in advanced cancers. In the study overall: The treatment was a fully human IgG2 OX40 agonist, ivuxolimab. Partial responses occurred in three patients (one hepatocellular carcinoma, two cutaneous melanoma).

TCRdb keeps only in-frame clones here, not all; method: immunoSEQ multiplex PCR. The top ten hold roughly 0.71% of the sample, which has fewer than 80,000 clones, approximately 83% seen once. CDR3 length equals 15 residues. V lost 1 base to trimming and J lost 6 bases; unmatched junction nucleotides: 6. Germline V gene sequence: CDR1 SGHNT, CDR2 YENEEA. Sequenced material: CD4+ or CD8+ T cells sorted from blood, taken in a trial of the OX40 agonist ivuxolimab. The V gene is TRBV11-3, the J gene TRBJ2-1, with 7 bases that match TRBD2. The receptor was derived from an adult with an advanced solid tumor such as melanoma, head and neck, liver or kidney cancer. The CDR3 DNA sequence: TGTGCCAGCAGCTTAGGGGGGGGATTCGGCAATGAGCAGTTCTTC. Amino acids: CASSLGGGFGNEQFF.